These T cell receptor beta chains were read from a single sample in a study of blood T cell repertoires in COVID-19. Using immunoSEQ multiplex PCR, the repertoire was profiled, and TCRdb retains in-frame clones only, with some absent. The table records a few hundred thousand clones, about 89% of them present only once. Sequenced sample: PBMCs or T cells enriched from blood (not recorded which). These receptors were collected from a woman under 40 who had recovered from COVID-19. The CDR3 runs from the conserved cysteine through the conserved F or W. A D gene is named only where the DNA matches it firmly. Clone size is given for some rows only: seen once, a few or many times, or a class if the clone is expanded.

TRBV7-9	-	TRBJ2-2	TRBD2	14	TGTGCCAGCAGCTCACAGCGGGAGGGCGAGGAGCTGTTTTTT	CASSSQREGEELFF
TRBV18	-	TRBJ1-1	-	11	TGTGCCAGCTCACCCGACAGAGAAGCTTTCTTT	CASSPDREAFF
TRBV6-6	-	TRBJ2-7	TRBD1	15	TGTGCCAGCAGTTACTCCCCGGGACAGGGCTACGAGCAGTACTTC	CASSYSPGQGYEQYF
TRBV10-1	-	TRBJ2-1	-	18	TGCGCCAGCAGTGAGTGGGGTGGTGCGGGTTCCCCCTACAATGAGCAGTTCTTC	CASSEWGGAGSPYNEQFF
TRBV5-1	few	TRBJ2-3	TRBD2	15	TGCGCCAGCAGCTTGGGAGCGGGGAGCACAGATACGCAGTATTTT	CASSLGAGSTDTQYF
TRBV15	-	TRBJ1-2	TRBD1	16	TGTGCCACCAGCGCCCCCGACAGGGGACCCGGCTATGGCTACACCTTC	CATSAPDRGPGYGYTF
TRBV5-1	-	TRBJ1-1	-	15	TGCGCCAGCAGCACGAACACAGGGCTGAACACTGAAGCTTTCTTT	CASSTNTGLNTEAFF
TRBV7-9	-	TRBJ2-7	-	15	TGTGCCAGCAGCTTAGGTTTTGGCCAAGACTACGAGCAGTACTTC	CASSLGFGQDYEQYF
TRBV6-5	few	TRBJ1-6	TRBD1	14	TGTGCCAGCAGGACAGGGACCCGAAATTCACCCCTCCACTTT	CASRTGTRNSPLHF
TRBV11-2	once	TRBJ1-2	-	17	TGTGCCAGCAGCCAGGGTCGTTGGGAACGGGGGAACTATGGCTACACCTTC	CASSQGRWERGNYGYTF
TRBV4-3	once	TRBJ2-1	TRBD2	17	TGCGCCAGCAGCCTCCTATCCCGGGAGGAGGTTTTCAATGAGCAGTTCTTC	CASSLLSREEVFNEQFF
TRBV7-8	-	TRBJ1-5	-	14	TGTGCCAGCAGCACGGACAGTCTAAATCAGCCCCAGCATTTT	CASSTDSLNQPQHF